Listed below are T cell receptor beta chains from one sample, sequenced in a study of CD8 T cells in Susac syndrome. TCRdb re-derived calls from the immunoSEQ multiplex PCR reads in MiXCR, one entry per CDR3 protein. This table holds 95,000 to 150,000 distinct CDR3 sequences, approximately 96% found once. The specimen was CD4+ T cells from PBMCs. Receptors originate from a human donor with Susac syndrome. Each CDR3 is given with its conserved first and last residue. D genes are given only for firm matches. Not every row has a clone size; where given, it reads once, few, many or a size class.

d_gene: .
abundance: .
v_gene: TRBV20-1
j_gene: TRBJ1-5
CDR3aa: CSARMGLSNQPQHF
CDR3nt: TGCAGTGCTAGAATGGGTCTTAGCAATCAGCCCCAGCATTTT

d_gene: .
abundance: .
v_gene: TRBV5-1
j_gene: TRBJ2-7
CDR3aa: CASAGGPEQYF
CDR3nt: TGCGCCTCCGCTGGGGGCCCCGAGCAGTACTTC

d_gene: .
abundance: .
v_gene: TRBV11-2
j_gene: TRBJ2-7
CDR3aa: CASSWGRKLYEQYF
CDR3nt: TGTGCCAGCAGCTGGGGGAGGAAGCTCTACGAGCAGTACTTC

d_gene: .
abundance: .
v_gene: TRBV6-1
j_gene: TRBJ2-1
CDR3aa: CASSDGRATYNEQFF
CDR3nt: TGTGCCAGCAGTGATGGCAGGGCTACCTACAATGAGCAGTTCTTC

d_gene: TRBD1
abundance: .
v_gene: TRBV7-9
j_gene: TRBJ2-5
CDR3aa: CASSSGTGGGTQYF
CDR3nt: TGTGCCAGCAGCTCCGGGACAGGGGGCGGGACCCAGTACTTC

d_gene: TRBD2
abundance: .
v_gene: TRBV5-1
j_gene: TRBJ2-1
CDR3aa: CASSDPGLAVSNEQFF
CDR3nt: TGCGCCAGCAGCGATCCGGGACTAGCGGTATCTAATGAGCAGTTCTTC

d_gene: .
abundance: .
v_gene: TRBV20-1
j_gene: TRBJ1-2
CDR3aa: CSAREGQRANYGYTF
CDR3nt: TGCAGTGCTAGAGAAGGGCAGCGAGCTAACTATGGCTACACCTTC

d_gene: TRBD1
abundance: .
v_gene: TRBV27
j_gene: TRBJ2-3
CDR3aa: CASSVRGRTQYF
CDR3nt: TGTGCCAGCAGTGTCAGGGGGCGGACGCAGTATTTT

d_gene: TRBD2
abundance: .
v_gene: TRBV28
j_gene: TRBJ2-1
CDR3aa: CASRGLGGRAYNEQFF
CDR3nt: TGTGCCAGCAGAGGCTTAGGCGGGAGGGCATACAATGAGCAGTTCTTC

d_gene: TRBD2
abundance: .
v_gene: TRBV5-1
j_gene: TRBJ2-1
CDR3aa: CASSLGLAAAYNEQFF
CDR3nt: TGCGCCAGCAGCTTGGGACTAGCGGCAGCCTACAATGAGCAGTTCTTC

d_gene: .
abundance: .
v_gene: TRBV12-3/TRBV12-4
j_gene: TRBJ2-5
CDR3aa: CASSRKETQYF
CDR3nt: TGTGCCAGTAGCAGAAAAGAGACCCAGTACTTC

d_gene: .
abundance: .
v_gene: TRBV15
j_gene: TRBJ2-5
CDR3aa: CATSRDPPAAEETQYF
CDR3nt: TGTGCCACCAGCAGAGATCCCCCGGCGGCCGAAGAGACCCAGTACTTC

d_gene: .
abundance: .
v_gene: TRBV20-1
j_gene: TRBJ1-5
CDR3aa: CSAEGGLGNQPQHF
CDR3nt: TGCAGTGCCGAGGGGGGTTTGGGCAATCAGCCCCAGCATTTT

d_gene: .
abundance: .
v_gene: TRBV2
j_gene: TRBJ1-2
CDR3aa: CASSRTANYGYTF
CDR3nt: TGTGCCAGCAGTCGGACAGCTAACTATGGCTACACCTTC

d_gene: .
abundance: .
v_gene: TRBV9
j_gene: TRBJ2-5
CDR3aa: CASSVAPQETQYF
CDR3nt: TGTGCCAGCAGCGTAGCTCCGCAAGAGACCCAGTACTTC

d_gene: TRBD1
abundance: .
v_gene: TRBV15
j_gene: TRBJ1-2
CDR3aa: CATSRDPTGGRYGYTF
CDR3nt: TGTGCCACCAGCAGAGACCCGACAGGGGGCAGATATGGCTACACCTTC

d_gene: .
abundance: .
v_gene: TRBV10-3
j_gene: TRBJ2-3
CDR3aa: CATLQSSTDTQYF
CDR3nt: TGTGCCACTCTCCAAAGCAGCACAGATACGCAGTATTTT

d_gene: .
abundance: .
v_gene: TRBV5-1
j_gene: TRBJ1-5
CDR3aa: CASSLLGRPNQPQHF
CDR3nt: TGCGCCAGCAGCTTGTTAGGACGGCCCAATCAGCCCCAGCATTTT

d_gene: .
abundance: once
v_gene: TRBV7-6
j_gene: TRBJ2-3
CDR3aa: CASSRAGSGDTQYF
CDR3nt: TGTGCCAGCAGCCGGGCGGGGTCCGGAGATACGCAGTATTTT

d_gene: TRBD1
abundance: .
v_gene: TRBV11-1
j_gene: TRBJ2-7
CDR3aa: CASTPYPGQSFSYEQYF
CDR3nt: TGTGCCAGCACCCCTTACCCGGGACAGTCCTTCTCCTACGAGCAGTACTTC

d_gene: .
abundance: .
v_gene: TRBV20-1
j_gene: TRBJ1-5
CDR3aa: CSARDGQFYSNQPQHF
CDR3nt: TGCAGTGCTAGAGATGGACAGTTCTATAGCAATCAGCCCCAGCATTTT

d_gene: TRBD1
abundance: .
v_gene: TRBV29-1
j_gene: TRBJ1-5
CDR3aa: CSVGQGSQPQHF
CDR3nt: TGCAGCGTAGGACAGGGTTCACAGCCCCAGCATTTT

d_gene: .
abundance: .
v_gene: TRBV5-1
j_gene: TRBJ2-6
CDR3aa: CASRDSSGANVLTF
CDR3nt: TGCGCCAGCAGAGACAGCTCTGGGGCCAACGTCCTGACTTTC